Each of the 12 T cell receptor beta chains below was sequenced from the same sample in a study of blood T cell repertoires in COVID-19 (TCRdb year 2020). Library preparation was by the immunoSEQ multiplex PCR assay. TCRdb holds this immuneACCESS table with in-frame rearrangements only. Some clones are missing; in checked studies, unresolved V genes explain under half, and the rest has no known cause. The sample table shows about 180,000 clones, and 70% to 85% are seen once. The ten most abundant clones make up 6.5% to 7.5% of the sample. The sample consisted of peripheral blood. The receptors were sampled from a man older than 75 with COVID-19, enrolled during active disease.

This clone came up once. V and J are TRBV5-1 and TRBJ2-2, with D possibly being TRBD2 (5 bases). This CDR3 comprises 13 residues. Germline V gene lookup returns CDR1 SGHRS and CDR2 YFSETQ. The V gene lost 5 bases and the J gene lost 7 bases, with 12 bases spanning the gap. The CDR3 protein is CASRSDWNGELFF. CDR3 bases: TGCGCCAGCAGGTCGGACTGGAACGGGGAGCTGTTTTTT.

The rearrangement joins TRBV5-4 to TRBJ1-3, with 10 bases that match TRBD1. The CDR3 covers 13 residues. Germline CDR1 reads SGHNT; CDR2 reads YYREEE (reference sequence). V gave up 6 bases and J gave up 8 bases; unmatched junction bases: 5. The CDR3 spells CASTSGTGDTIYF. Here the CDR3 DNA reads TGTGCCAGCACCTCCGGGACAGGGGACACCATATATTTT.

The rearrangement links TRBV19 to TRBJ1-5, with D perhaps TRBD1 (6 bases). Germline V gives CDR1 LNHDA, CDR2 SQIVND (reference sequence). The CDR3 runs 13 residues. The germline V and J ends were trimmed by 8 bases and 0 bases, with 8 bases remaining between them. CDR3 protein: CASARGSNQPQHF. The CDR3 DNA reads as TGTGCCAGTGCCAGGGGTAGCAATCAGCCCCAGCATTTT.

This clone was detected once. The chain combines TRBV5-1 with TRBJ1-4; D remains unclear. Germline V gene sequence: CDR1 SGHRS, CDR2 YFSETQ. This CDR3 comprises 17 residues. The germline V and J ends were trimmed by 0 bases and 12 bases, with 24 bases remaining between them. Written as DNA, the CDR3 is TGCGCCAGCAGCTTGGACGCGGTTCGGCGGGAGTTGCCGGAACTGTTTTTT. Amino acids: CASSLDAVRRELPELFF. Looking up the rest from reference TRBV5-1 and TRBJ1-4 gives the full variable domain: KAGVTQTPRYLIKTRGQQVTLSCSPISGHRSVSWYQQTPGQGLQFLFEYFSETQRNKGNFPGRFSGRQFSNSRSEMNVSTLELGDSALYLCASSLDAVRRELPELFFGSGTQLSVL.

The chain carries TRBV3-1 (or the pseudogene TRBV3-2) and TRBJ1-2; a weak D match, TRBD1 (6 bases). Trimming cost V 4 bases and J 7 bases, with 16 bases left between them. This CDR3 contains 14 residues. Germline lookup yields CDR1 LGHDT and CDR2 YNNKEL (reference sequence). CDR3 protein: CASSPSGALGGYTF. The CDR3 DNA sequence: TGTGCCAGCAGCCCTTCAGGGGCGCTGGGTGGCTACACCTTC.

The chain has TRBV2 and TRBJ1-5; D gene uncertain. Germline assignment: CDR1 SNHLY and CDR2 FYNNEI. Trimming took off 7 bases at V and 9 bases at J, with 10 bases between the two ends. CDR3 length: 11 amino acids. CDR3 sequence reads: CASKDSGPQHF. CDR3 DNA sequence: TGTGCCAGCAAGGACTCGGGGCCCCAGCATTTT.

The chain recombines TRBV3-1 (or the pseudogene TRBV3-2) with TRBJ2-1; the match to TRBD2 covers 8 bases. Germline values: CDR1 LGHDT, CDR2 YNNKEL (reference sequence). The trim removed 0 bases at V and 5 bases at J, leaving 9 bases unmatched. The CDR3 consists of 17 residues. For the CDR3, the DNA is TGTGCCAGCAGCCAAGATTATTACGGGGGGGCGAACAATGAGCAGTTCTTC. This gives the protein CASSQDYYGGANNEQFF.

This chain joins TRBV7-2 and TRBJ1-4; 10 bases map to TRBD1. Germline values: CDR1 SGHTA, CDR2 FQGNSA. The CDR3 extends over 17 amino acids. J was trimmed by 2 bases and V by 5 bases; bases with no gene match: 8. CDR3 loop: CASSMGQGIVTNEKLFF. CDR3 bases: TGTGCCAGCAGCATGGGACAGGGGATCGTTACTAATGAAAAACTGTTTTTT.

A word on this clone: Other DNA sequences in the same sample also yield this CDR3. J is TRBJ2-7 and V is TRBV6-1; the D gene is possibly TRBD1 (6 bases). CDR3 length equals 12 residues. V was shortened by 2 bases and J by 4 bases, with 6 bases between the two germline ends. Germline V lookup: CDR1 MNHNS, CDR2 SASEGT. The CDR3 DNA follows: TGTGCCAGCAGTGAAACAGGGTACGAGCAGTACTTC. Amino acid sequence: CASSETGYEQYF.

The sample holds a few counts of this clone. The J gene is TRBJ2-4, the V gene TRBV5-4, with 7 bases fitting TRBD2. The CDR3 is 16 amino acids. V lost 4 bases, J lost 0 bases, and 7 bases stayed unmatched. Germline CDR1 SGHNT, CDR2 YYREEE (reference sequence). CDR3 sequence: CASSPQAGLAKNIQYF. The CDR3 DNA follows: TGTGCCAGCAGCCCCCAAGCGGGGCTAGCCAAAAACATTCAGTACTTC.

The chain couples TRBV9 to TRBJ1-1, with no clear D. V lost 3 bases and J lost 7, with 16 bases in between. Per germline, CDR1 SGDLS and CDR2 YYNGEE. CDR3 length: 14 residues. CDR3 coding DNA: TGTGCCAGCAGCGGGCCCTCCTCTCGCAGTGAAGCTTTCTTT. Translated: CASSGPSSRSEAFF.

J is TRBJ1-2 and V is TRBV3-1 (or the pseudogene TRBV3-2), with D uncertain. The length of the CDR3 is 12 residues. The ends were cut back, 5 bases at V and 5 bases at J, with 9 bases in the middle. The germline V gene encodes CDR1 LGHDT and CDR2 YNNKEL (reference sequence). CDR3 protein: CASSSITYGYTF. As DNA, the CDR3 is TGTGCCAGCAGCTCCATCACTTATGGCTACACCTTC.